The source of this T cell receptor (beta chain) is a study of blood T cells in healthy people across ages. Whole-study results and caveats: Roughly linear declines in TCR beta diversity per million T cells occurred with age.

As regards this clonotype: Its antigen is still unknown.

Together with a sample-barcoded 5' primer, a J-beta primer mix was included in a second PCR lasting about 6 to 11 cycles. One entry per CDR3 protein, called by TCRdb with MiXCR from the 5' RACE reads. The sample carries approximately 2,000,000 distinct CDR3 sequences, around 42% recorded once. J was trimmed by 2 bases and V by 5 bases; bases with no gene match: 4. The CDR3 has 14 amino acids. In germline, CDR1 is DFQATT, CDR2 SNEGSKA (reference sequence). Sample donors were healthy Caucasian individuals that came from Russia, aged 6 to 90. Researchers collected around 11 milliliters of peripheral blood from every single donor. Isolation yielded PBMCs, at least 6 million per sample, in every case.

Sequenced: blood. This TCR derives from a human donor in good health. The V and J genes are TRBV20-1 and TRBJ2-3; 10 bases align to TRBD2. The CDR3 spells CSAQGLAITDTQYF. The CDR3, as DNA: TGCAGTGCTCAGGGACTAGCGATCACAGATACGCAGTATTTT.